This TCR beta chain was captured in a study of T cell changes during pregnancy in multiple sclerosis. Germline CDR1 MNHNY, CDR2 SVGAGI (reference sequence). The CDR3 has 13 amino acids. J was trimmed by 10 bases and V by 7 bases; bases with no gene match: 10. The method was immunoSEQ multiplex PCR; TCRdb's version includes in-frame clones alone and lacks a portion of them. The sample shows just over 65,000 clones, roughly 89% of them seen only once. The V call is TRBV6-6, the J call TRBJ2-1; 7 bases fit TRBD1. The material sequenced was peripheral blood, taken in the second trimester of pregnancy. This sequence originates from a female donor with multiple sclerosis, enrolled in a pregnancy study. The CDR3 loop is CASIRTGETEQFF. CDR3 DNA: TGTGCCAGCATCCGTACAGGGGAGACGGAGCAGTTCTTC.